One and the same sample provided the 21 T cell receptor beta chains below, sequenced in a study of cytomegalovirus exposure and HLA in healthy donors. The PCR used 60 Vbeta and 13 Jbeta primers. Generated by immunoSEQ multiplex PCR, the TCRdb table keeps only in-frame clones and is missing some. The data contain roughly 190,000 clones, 70% to 80% of them singletons. Sequencing was carried out using PBMCs. The receptors derive from a woman aged 25-40 years in good health and CMV-seropositive.

This chain joins TRBV19 and TRBJ2-3; D is ambiguous. The CDR3 sequence is 16 residues long. Between the trimmed V and J ends, which lost 5 bases and 0 bases, there was a span of 15 bases. CDR1 and CDR2 (germline): LNHDA, SQIVND (reference sequence). The CDR3 DNA sequence: TGTGCCAGTAGTCCCCCCAGGCCCGCTAGCACAGATACGCAGTATTTT. As protein: CASSPPRPASTDTQYF. Complete variable domain (other parts from reference TRBV19 and TRBJ2-3): DGGITQSPKYLFRKEGQNVTLSCEQNLNHDAMYWYRQDPGQGLRLIYYSQIVNDFQKGDIAEGYSVSREKKESFPLTVTSAQKNPTAFYLCASSPPRPASTDTQYFGPGTRLTVL.

This clone was seen a few times. The rearrangement joins TRBV6-1 to TRBJ1-5; D may be TRBD1 (5 bases). CDR3 length: 13 residues. Looked up from germline, CDR1 is MNHNS and CDR2 is SASEGT. The V and J ends lost 6 bases and 9 bases respectively, with 15 bases between them. The CDR3 protein is CASSPTPGGPQHF. As DNA, the CDR3 is TGTGCCAGCAGCCCAACCCCCGGGGGGCCCCAGCATTTT.

The J gene is TRBJ2-7, the V gene TRBV11-2; 7 nucleotides match TRBD1. CDR1 is SGHAT, CDR2 FQNNGV, per germline. The CDR3 contains 14 residues. The V and J ends lost 5 bases and 0 bases, in that order; junction bases with no gene match: 4. The CDR3 protein is CASSLGTASYEQYF. DNA of the CDR3: TGTGCCAGCAGCCTGGGGACAGCCTCCTACGAGCAGTACTTC.

The V call is TRBV10-2, the J call TRBJ2-7; perhaps TRBD1 as D (5 bases). This CDR3 comprises 11 residues. Germline assignment: CDR1 WSHSY and CDR2 SAAADI. V was clipped by 6 bases and J by 5 bases, with 8 bases between them. In nucleotides, the CDR3 is TGCGCCAGCAGCCAGGGCCACGAGCAGTACTTC. Translation: CASSQGHEQYF.

The chain joins TRBV28 to TRBJ2-1; 8 nucleotides align to TRBD2. Germline CDR1 and CDR2: MDHEN and SYDVKM. This CDR3 has 16 amino acids. After removal of 6 bases from V and 0 bases from J, the junction contained 7 bases not matched to a gene. For the CDR3, the DNA is TGTGCCAGCAGCCGGGGGGGCGGGAGCTCCTACAATGAGCAGTTCTTC. Residues: CASSRGGGSSYNEQFF.

Turning to this clone: At the DNA level, this CDR3 is encoded by other sequences in the same sample as well. The V and J genes are TRBV2 and TRBJ2-3, with D possibly being TRBD2 (6 bases). The CDR3 sequence is 14 residues long. Germline V gene data show CDR1 as SNHLY and CDR2 as FYNNEI. V was shortened by 6 bases and J by 3 bases, with 13 bases between the two germline ends. Here the CDR3 DNA reads TGTGCCAGCAGGGTCCTAGCGAATACAGATACGCAGTATTTT. Translated: CASRVLANTDTQYF.

The chain combines TRBV4-1 with TRBJ1-2; TRBD1 matches at 10 bases. Per the germline V gene, CDR1 is MGHRA and CDR2 is YSYEKL. The CDR3 loop spans 14 amino acids. V was pared by 1 base and J by 10 bases, with 6 bases of the junction left unmatched. In DNA form, the CDR3 reads TGCGCCAGCAGCCAAGCCGGGACAGGGGCCCACTACACCTTC. Its translation is CASSQAGTGAHYTF.

This clone was found a few times. The rearrangement links TRBV10-1 to TRBJ1-4; D might be TRBD1 (5 bases). Looked up from germline, CDR1 is WNHNN and CDR2 is SYGVQD (reference sequence). The CDR3 has 15 amino acids. The germline V and J ends were trimmed by 2 bases and 0 bases, with 7 bases remaining between them. In nucleotides, the CDR3 is TGCGCCAGCAGTGAGGACAGTGCAACTAATGAAAAACTGTTTTTT. It codes for CASSEDSATNEKLFF.

The chain combines TRBV7-9 with TRBJ1-5; D uncertain. Germline-derived CDR1 and CDR2 are SEHNR and FQNEAQ (reference sequence). Trimming left V 5 bases short and J 8 bases short, with 13 bases between. The CDR3 has 13 amino acids. CDR3 in amino acids: CASSPSTLEPQHF. The CDR3 DNA is TGTGCCAGCAGCCCGTCCACTCTCGAGCCCCAGCATTTT.

The chain has TRBV19 and TRBJ2-7; 10 nucleotides line up with TRBD1. The V gene end was trimmed by 3 bases and the J gene end by 5 bases; junction bases not matched to a gene: 4. Germline V gene data show CDR1 as LNHDA and CDR2 as SQIVND (reference sequence). This CDR3 is built from 14 residues. The CDR3 sequence: CASSIRDRGNEQYF. The CDR3 bases are TGTGCCAGTAGTATTAGGGACAGGGGAAACGAGCAGTACTTC.

This chain connects TRBV14 to TRBJ2-5, with D possibly being TRBD1 (5 bases). The CDR3 spans 16 residues. The germline V gene has CDR1 SGHDN and CDR2 FVKESK. With 3 bases removed from V and 2 bases from J, the gap between germline ends came to 16 bases. The CDR3 here is CASSQLAGRSQETQYF. In DNA form, the CDR3 reads TGTGCCAGCAGCCAGTTGGCAGGGCGAAGTCAAGAGACCCAGTACTTC. Looking up the rest from reference TRBV14 and TRBJ2-5 gives the full variable domain: EAGVTQFPSHSVIEKGQTVTLRCDPISGHDNLYWYRRVMGKEIKFLLHFVKESKQDESGMPNNRFLAERTGGTYSTLKVQPAELEDSGVYFCASSQLAGRSQETQYFGPGTRLLVL.

The V gene is TRBV6-6, the J gene TRBJ1-1; 7 bases match TRBD1. With 0 bases clipped from V and 5 bases from J, the junction kept 6 bases outside the gene matches. Per the germline V gene, CDR1 is MNHNY and CDR2 is SVGAGI (reference sequence). The CDR3 has 15 amino acids. The CDR3: CASSYSGTEGTEAFF. In nucleotides, the CDR3 is TGTGCCAGCAGTTACTCCGGGACAGAGGGGACTGAAGCTTTCTTT.

The CDR3 region is CASSQDFVRGARYNEQFF. The DNA for the CDR3 is TGCGCCAGCAGCCAAGATTTTGTACGGGGGGCCCGTTACAATGAGCAGTTCTTC. This chain links TRBV4-1 with TRBJ2-1; D might be TRBD2 (7 bases). The germline V gene has CDR1 MGHRA and CDR2 YSYEKL. The CDR3 is 18 amino acids. V lost 0 bases to trimming and J lost 4 bases, with 19 bases between them.

The J gene is TRBJ1-1, the V gene TRBV15; perhaps TRBD1 as D (5 bases). Trimming pared 4 bases from V and 1 base from J, leaving 7 bases between. Looked up from germline, CDR1 is LNHNV and CDR2 is YYDKDF (reference sequence). This CDR3 has 13 residues. The CDR3 region is CATSIDRNTEAFF. Here the CDR3 DNA reads TGTGCCACCAGCATTGACAGGAACACTGAAGCTTTCTTT. Based on the CDR3 plus reference TRBV15 and TRBJ1-1, the full variable domain is DAMVIQNPRYQVTQFGKPVTLSCSQTLNHNVMYWYQQKSSQAPKLLFHYYDKDFNNEADTPDNFQSRRPNTSFCFLDIRSPGLGDTAMYLCATSIDRNTEAFFGQGTRLTVV.

This clone was picked up one time. The chain is built from TRBV10-1 and TRBJ1-1; D not resolved. V was shortened by 10 bases and J by 3 bases, with 15 bases between the two germline ends. Germline V CDR1 and CDR2: WNHNN, SYGVQD (reference sequence). CDR3 length: 13 residues. The CDR3, as DNA: TGCGCCACCCGACCCGGGGTGGACACTGAAGCTTTCTTT. Translating gives CATRPGVDTEAFF.

In this sample, this clone turned up a few times. The CDR3 spells CASTPDRANTEAFF. CDR3 DNA: TGTGCCAGCACTCCCGACAGGGCGAACACTGAAGCTTTCTTT. The chain carries TRBV11-1 and TRBJ1-1, with 7 bases lining up with TRBD1. CDR1 is SGHAT, CDR2 FQDESV, per germline (reference sequence). The CDR3 has 14 residues. Trimming at V came to 7 bases and at J to 1 base, leaving 6 bases not matched to a gene.

The chain recombines TRBV6-5 with TRBJ1-4, with D unresolved. Germline V gene data show CDR1 as MNHEY and CDR2 as SVGAGI. The CDR3 spans 14 residues. Trimming left V 5 bases short and J 0 bases short, with 7 bases between. The CDR3 DNA sequence: TGTGCCAGCAGTCCATTTGCAACTAATGAAAAACTGTTTTTT. Translating gives CASSPFATNEKLFF.

V is TRBV18 and J is TRBJ2-5, with D possibly matching TRBD1 (6 bases). Germline CDR1 and CDR2: KGHSH and LQKENI. Trimming stripped 4 bases from V and 7 bases from J, with 13 bases between. The CDR3 is made up of 13 amino acids. In DNA form, the CDR3 reads TGTGCCAGCTCACGGCAGGGCAGGGGGACCCAGTACTTC. This translates into CASSRQGRGTQYF.

The V call is TRBV19, the J call TRBJ1-1; no definite D call. Germline-derived CDR1 and CDR2 are LNHDA and SQIVND (reference sequence). Trimming stripped 3 bases from V and 8 bases from J, with 10 bases between. CDR3 length: 12 residues. DNA for the CDR3: TGTGCCAGTAGTATTCCGGGATCCGAAGCTTTCTTT. This gives the protein CASSIPGSEAFF.

J is TRBJ2-6 and V is TRBV2; TRBD1 aligns across 10 bases. The CDR3 extends over 16 amino acids. Germline V lookup: CDR1 SNHLY, CDR2 FYNNEI. V shed 6 bases and J 2 bases; nucleotides not matched to a gene: 4. CDR3 protein: CASSADRGAGANVLTF. CDR3 coding DNA: TGTGCCAGCAGCGCGGACAGGGGGGCTGGGGCCAACGTCCTGACTTTC.

This clone was detected only once. The V gene is TRBV7-9, the J gene TRBJ2-5, with 9 bases lining up with TRBD1. Germline V lookup: CDR1 SEHNR, CDR2 FQNEAQ (reference sequence). V trimming: 7 bases; J trimming: 3 bases; junction bases outside the gene matches: 12. This CDR3 has 16 residues. CDR3 in amino acids: CASTSPGTGFEETQYF. CDR3 nucleotides: TGTGCCAGCACGTCCCCCGGGACAGGGTTCGAAGAGACCCAGTACTTC.